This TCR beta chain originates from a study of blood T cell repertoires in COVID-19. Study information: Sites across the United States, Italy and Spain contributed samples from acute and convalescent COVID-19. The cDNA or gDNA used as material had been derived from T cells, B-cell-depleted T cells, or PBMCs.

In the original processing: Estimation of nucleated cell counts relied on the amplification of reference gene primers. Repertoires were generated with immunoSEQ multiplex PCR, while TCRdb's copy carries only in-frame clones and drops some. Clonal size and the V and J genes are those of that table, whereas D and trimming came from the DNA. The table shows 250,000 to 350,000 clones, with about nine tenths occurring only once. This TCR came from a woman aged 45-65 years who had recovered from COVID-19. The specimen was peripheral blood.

The CDR3, as DNA: TGTGCCAGCAGCCCGGACTTGAACTCCTACGAGCAGTACTTC. This sequence encodes CASSPDLNSYEQYF. The rearrangement links TRBV5-7 to TRBJ2-7; tentatively, D is TRBD2 (5 bases). TRBV5-7 is an ORF for which the function is uncertain. CDR3 length: 14 residues. V dropped 4 bases and J dropped 0 bases, with 11 bases sitting between them.